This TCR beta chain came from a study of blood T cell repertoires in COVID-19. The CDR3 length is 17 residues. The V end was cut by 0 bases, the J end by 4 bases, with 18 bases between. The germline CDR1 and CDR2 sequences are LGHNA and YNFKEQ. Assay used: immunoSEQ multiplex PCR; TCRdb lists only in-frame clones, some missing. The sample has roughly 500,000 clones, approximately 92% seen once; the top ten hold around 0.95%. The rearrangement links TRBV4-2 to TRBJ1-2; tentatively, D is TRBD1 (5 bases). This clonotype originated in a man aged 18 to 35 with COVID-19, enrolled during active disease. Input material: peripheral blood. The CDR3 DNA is TGTGCCAGCAGCCAAGATCATGGGGCCAGAACTTTCTATGGCTACACCTTC. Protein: CASSQDHGARTFYGYTF.